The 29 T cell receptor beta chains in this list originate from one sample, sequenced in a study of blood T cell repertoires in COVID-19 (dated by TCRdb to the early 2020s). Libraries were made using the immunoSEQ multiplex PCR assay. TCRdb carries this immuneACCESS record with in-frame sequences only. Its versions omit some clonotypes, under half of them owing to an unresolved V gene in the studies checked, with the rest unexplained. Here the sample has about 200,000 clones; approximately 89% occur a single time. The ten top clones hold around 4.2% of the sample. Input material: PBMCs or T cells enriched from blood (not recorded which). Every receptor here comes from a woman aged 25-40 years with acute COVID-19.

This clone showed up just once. The CDR3 DNA reads as TGTGCCAGCAGCGGGGACAGGAGACTCTATGGCTACACCTTC. This gives the protein CASSGDRRLYGYTF. The chain employs TRBV5-8 and TRBJ1-2; 8 bases map to TRBD1. Looked up from germline, CDR1 is SGHTS and CDR2 is YDEGEE. The CDR3 loop spans 14 amino acids. V was pared by 4 bases and J by 4 bases, with 6 bases of the junction left unmatched.

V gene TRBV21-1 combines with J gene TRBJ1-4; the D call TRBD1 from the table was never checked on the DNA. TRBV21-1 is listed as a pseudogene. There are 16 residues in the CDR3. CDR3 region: CASSKGGQGVGEKLFF. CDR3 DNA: TGTGCCAGCAGCAAAGGGGGACAGGGGGTAGGGGAAAAACTGTTTTTT.

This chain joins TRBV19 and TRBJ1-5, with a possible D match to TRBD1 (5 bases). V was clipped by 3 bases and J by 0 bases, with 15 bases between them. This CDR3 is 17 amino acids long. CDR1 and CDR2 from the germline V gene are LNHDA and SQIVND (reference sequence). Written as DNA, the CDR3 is TGTGCCAGTAGTATCCAGACAGTTTTATATAGCAATCAGCCCCAGCATTTT. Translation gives CASSIQTVLYSNQPQHF. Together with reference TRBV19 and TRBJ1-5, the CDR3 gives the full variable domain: DGGITQSPKYLFRKEGQNVTLSCEQNLNHDAMYWYRQDPGQGLRLIYYSQIVNDFQKGDIAEGYSVSREKKESFPLTVTSAQKNPTAFYLCASSIQTVLYSNQPQHFGDGTRLSIL.

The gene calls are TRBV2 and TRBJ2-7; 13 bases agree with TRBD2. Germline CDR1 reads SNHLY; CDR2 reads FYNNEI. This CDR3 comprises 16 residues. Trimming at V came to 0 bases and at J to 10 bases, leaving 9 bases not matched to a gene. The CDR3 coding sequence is TGTGCCAGCAGTGAAGCACCGGGACTAGCGGGGCCTCGCCAGTACTTC. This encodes CASSEAPGLAGPRQYF.

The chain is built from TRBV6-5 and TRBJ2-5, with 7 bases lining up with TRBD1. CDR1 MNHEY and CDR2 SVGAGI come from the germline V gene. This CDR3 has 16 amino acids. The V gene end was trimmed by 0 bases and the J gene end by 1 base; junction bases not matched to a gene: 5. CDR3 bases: TGTGCCAGCAGTTACTCGTACAGGGGAAGCCAAGAGACCCAGTACTTC. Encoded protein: CASSYSYRGSQETQYF.

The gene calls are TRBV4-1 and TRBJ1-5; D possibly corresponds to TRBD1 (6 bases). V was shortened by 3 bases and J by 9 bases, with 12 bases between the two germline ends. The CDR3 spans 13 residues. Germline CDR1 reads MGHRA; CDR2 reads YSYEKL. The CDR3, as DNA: TGCGCCAGCAGCCATCCTTTAGGGGGGCCCCAGCATTTT. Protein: CASSHPLGGPQHF.

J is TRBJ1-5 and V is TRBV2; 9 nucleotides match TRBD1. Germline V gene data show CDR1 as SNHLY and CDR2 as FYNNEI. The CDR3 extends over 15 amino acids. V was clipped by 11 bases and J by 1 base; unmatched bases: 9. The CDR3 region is CAGKTGGESNQPQHF. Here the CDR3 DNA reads TGTGCCGGAAAAACAGGGGGCGAGAGCAATCAGCCCCAGCATTTT.

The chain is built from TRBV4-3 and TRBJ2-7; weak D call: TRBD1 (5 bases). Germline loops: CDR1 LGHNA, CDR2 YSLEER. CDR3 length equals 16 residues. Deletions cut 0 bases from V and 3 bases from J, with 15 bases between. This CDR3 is CASSQDRAGPLYEQYF. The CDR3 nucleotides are TGCGCCAGCAGCCAAGATAGAGCAGGGCCCCTCTACGAGCAGTACTTC.

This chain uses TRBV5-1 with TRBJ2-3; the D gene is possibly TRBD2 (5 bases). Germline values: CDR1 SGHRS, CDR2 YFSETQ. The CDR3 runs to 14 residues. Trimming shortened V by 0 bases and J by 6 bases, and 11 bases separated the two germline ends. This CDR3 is CASSLVPGGDTQYF. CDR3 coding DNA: TGCGCCAGCAGCTTGGTCCCCGGCGGGGATACGCAGTATTTT. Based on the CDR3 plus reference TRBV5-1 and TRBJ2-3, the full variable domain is KAGVTQTPRYLIKTRGQQVTLSCSPISGHRSVSWYQQTPGQGLQFLFEYFSETQRNKGNFPGRFSGRQFSNSRSEMNVSTLELGDSALYLCASSLVPGGDTQYFGPGTRLTVL.

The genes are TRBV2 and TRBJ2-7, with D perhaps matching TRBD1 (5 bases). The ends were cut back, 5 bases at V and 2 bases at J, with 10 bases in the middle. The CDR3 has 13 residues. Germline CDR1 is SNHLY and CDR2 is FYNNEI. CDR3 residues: CASSSDSPYEQYF. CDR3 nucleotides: TGTGCCAGCAGTTCTGACAGCCCCTACGAGCAGTACTTC.

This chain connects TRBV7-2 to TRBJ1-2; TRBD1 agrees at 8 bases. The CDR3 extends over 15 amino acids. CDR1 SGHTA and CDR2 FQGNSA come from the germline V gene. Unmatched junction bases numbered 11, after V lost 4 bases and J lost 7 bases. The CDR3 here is CASSSSTGVAGGYTF. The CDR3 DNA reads TGTGCCAGCAGCTCTTCGACAGGGGTTGCAGGTGGCTACACCTTC.

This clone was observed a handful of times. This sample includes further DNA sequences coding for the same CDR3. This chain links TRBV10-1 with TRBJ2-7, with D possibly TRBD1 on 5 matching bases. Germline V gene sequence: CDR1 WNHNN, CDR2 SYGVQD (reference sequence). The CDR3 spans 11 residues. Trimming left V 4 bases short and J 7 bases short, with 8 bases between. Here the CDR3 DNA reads TGCGCCAGCAGTGCAGGGTATGAGCAGTACTTC. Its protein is CASSAGYEQYF.

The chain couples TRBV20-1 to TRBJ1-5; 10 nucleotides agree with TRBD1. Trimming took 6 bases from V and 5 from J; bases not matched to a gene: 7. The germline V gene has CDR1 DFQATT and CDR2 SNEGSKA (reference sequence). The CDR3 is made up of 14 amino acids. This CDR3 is CSASDRGLDQPQHF. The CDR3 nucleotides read TGCAGTGCCAGTGACAGGGGGCTAGATCAGCCCCAGCATTTT.

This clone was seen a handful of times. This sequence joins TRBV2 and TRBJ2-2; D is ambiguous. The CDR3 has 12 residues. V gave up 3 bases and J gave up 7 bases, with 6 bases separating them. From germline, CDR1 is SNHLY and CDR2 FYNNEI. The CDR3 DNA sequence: TGTGCCAGCAGTGATAGTTTCGGGGAGCTGTTTTTT. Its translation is CASSDSFGELFF.

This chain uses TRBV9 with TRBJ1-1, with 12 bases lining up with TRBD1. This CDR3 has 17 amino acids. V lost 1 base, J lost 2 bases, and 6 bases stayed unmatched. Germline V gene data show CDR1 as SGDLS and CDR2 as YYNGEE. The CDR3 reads CASSVRGTGGANTEAFF. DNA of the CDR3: TGTGCCAGCAGCGTACGGGGGACAGGGGGCGCAAACACTGAAGCTTTCTTT.

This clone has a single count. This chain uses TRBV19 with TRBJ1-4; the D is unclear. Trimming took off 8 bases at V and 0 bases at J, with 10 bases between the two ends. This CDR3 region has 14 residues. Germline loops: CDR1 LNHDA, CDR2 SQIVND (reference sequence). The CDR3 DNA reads TGTGCCAGTCAGAGAACAGCAACTAATGAAAAACTGTTTTTT. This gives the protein CASQRTATNEKLFF.

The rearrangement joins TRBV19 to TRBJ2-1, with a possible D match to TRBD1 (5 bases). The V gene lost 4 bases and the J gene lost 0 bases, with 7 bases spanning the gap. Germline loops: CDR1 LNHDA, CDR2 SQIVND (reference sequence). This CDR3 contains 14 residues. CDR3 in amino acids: CASSRGLSYNEQFF. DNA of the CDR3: TGTGCCAGTAGTAGGGGCCTCTCCTACAATGAGCAGTTCTTC.

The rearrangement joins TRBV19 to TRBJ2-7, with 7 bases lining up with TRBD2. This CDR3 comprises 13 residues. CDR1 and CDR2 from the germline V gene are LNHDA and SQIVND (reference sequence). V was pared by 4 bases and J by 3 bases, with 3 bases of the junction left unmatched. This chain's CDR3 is CASSSKRGYEQYF. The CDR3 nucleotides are TGTGCCAGTAGTAGTAAGCGGGGCTACGAGCAGTACTTC.

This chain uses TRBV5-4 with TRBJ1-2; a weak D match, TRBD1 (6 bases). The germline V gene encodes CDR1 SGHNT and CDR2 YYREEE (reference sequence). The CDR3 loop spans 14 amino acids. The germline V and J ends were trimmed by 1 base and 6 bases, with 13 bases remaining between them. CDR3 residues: CASSLLVGANGYTF. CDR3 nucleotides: TGTGCCAGCAGCTTGTTGGTGGGGGCCAATGGCTACACCTTC.

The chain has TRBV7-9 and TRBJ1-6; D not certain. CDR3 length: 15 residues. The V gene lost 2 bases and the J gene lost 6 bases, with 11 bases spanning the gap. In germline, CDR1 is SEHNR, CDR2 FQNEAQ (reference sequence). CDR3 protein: CASSLSGHRNSPLHF. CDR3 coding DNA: TGTGCCAGCAGCTTAAGCGGTCATCGTAATTCACCCCTCCACTTT.

The DNA of the CDR3 is TGCAGCGTTGAAGAGGGGGGGGGCTCCGATGAGCAGTTCTTC. As protein: CSVEEGGGSDEQFF. V gene TRBV29-1 combines with J gene TRBJ2-1, with D possibly TRBD2 on 7 matching bases. This CDR3 comprises 14 residues. Germline values: CDR1 SQVTM, CDR2 ANQGSEA. V was pared by 0 bases and J by 8 bases, with 14 bases between.

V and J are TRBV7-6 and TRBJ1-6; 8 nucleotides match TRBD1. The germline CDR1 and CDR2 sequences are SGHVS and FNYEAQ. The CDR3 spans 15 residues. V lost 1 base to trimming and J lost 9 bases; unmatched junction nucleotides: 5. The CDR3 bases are TGTGCCAGCAGCTTAGACAGGGGGGCCCTTTCACCCCTCCACTTT. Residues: CASSLDRGALSPLHF.

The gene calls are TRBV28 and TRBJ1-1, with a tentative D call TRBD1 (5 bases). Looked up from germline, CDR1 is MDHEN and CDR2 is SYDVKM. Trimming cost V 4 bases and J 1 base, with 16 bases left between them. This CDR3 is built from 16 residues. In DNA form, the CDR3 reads TGTGCCAGCAGTTCGGGTGGTAAGGGGTGGAACACTGAAGCTTTCTTT. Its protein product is CASSSGGKGWNTEAFF.

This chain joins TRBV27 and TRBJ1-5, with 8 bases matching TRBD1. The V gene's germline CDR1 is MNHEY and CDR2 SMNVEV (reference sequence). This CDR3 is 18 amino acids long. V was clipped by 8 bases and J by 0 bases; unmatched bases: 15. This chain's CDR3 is CASVIWDRRKDSNQPQHF. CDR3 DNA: TGTGCCAGCGTGATATGGGACAGGAGAAAAGATAGCAATCAGCCCCAGCATTTT.

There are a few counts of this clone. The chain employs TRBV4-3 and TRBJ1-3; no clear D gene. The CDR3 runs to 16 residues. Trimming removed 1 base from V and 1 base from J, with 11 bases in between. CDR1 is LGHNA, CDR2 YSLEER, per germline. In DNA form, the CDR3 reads TGCGCCAGCAGCCAAGGCGGACGAGGGTCTGGAAACACCATATATTTT. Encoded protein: CASSQGGRGSGNTIYF.

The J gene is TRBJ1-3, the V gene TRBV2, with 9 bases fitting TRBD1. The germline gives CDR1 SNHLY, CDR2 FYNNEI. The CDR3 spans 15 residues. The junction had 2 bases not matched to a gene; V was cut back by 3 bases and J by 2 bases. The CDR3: CASSDWTGAGNTIYF. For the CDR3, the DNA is TGTGCCAGCAGTGATTGGACAGGGGCTGGAAACACCATATATTTT.

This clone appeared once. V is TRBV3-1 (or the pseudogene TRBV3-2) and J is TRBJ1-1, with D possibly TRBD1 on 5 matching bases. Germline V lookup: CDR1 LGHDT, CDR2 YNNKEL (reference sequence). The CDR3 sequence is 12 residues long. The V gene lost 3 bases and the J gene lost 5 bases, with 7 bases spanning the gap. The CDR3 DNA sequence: TGTGCCAGCAGCCAGAAGGGGACTGAAGCTTTCTTT. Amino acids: CASSQKGTEAFF.

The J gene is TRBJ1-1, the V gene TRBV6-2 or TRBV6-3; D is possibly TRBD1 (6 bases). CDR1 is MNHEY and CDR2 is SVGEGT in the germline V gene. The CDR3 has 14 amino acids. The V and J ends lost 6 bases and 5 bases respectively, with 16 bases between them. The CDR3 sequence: CASSRGGRRTEAFF. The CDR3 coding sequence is TGTGCCAGCAGCCGGGGGGGGCGTAGGACTGAAGCTTTCTTT.

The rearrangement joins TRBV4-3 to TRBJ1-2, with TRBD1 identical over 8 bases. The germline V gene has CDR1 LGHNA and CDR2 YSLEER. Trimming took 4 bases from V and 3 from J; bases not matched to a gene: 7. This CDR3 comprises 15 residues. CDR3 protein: CASSPRPGQDYGYTF. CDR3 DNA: TGCGCCAGCAGCCCACGGCCGGGACAGGACTATGGCTACACCTTC.